In this sample, the clone carrying this T cell receptor (beta chain) turned up once. Its antigen is not identified. The sample comes from a study of shared clonotypes between healthy human individuals. Germline values: CDR1 LNHDA, CDR2 SQIVND (reference sequence). The V gene end was trimmed by 5 bases and the J gene end by 4 bases; junction bases not matched to a gene: 11. This CDR3 is built from 16 residues. Overall study findings and caveats: Sampling covered nothing but blood. Tissue TCR repertoires likely differ from those found in blood.

Naive CD8 isolation took CD45RO-negative cells positively selected for CCR7 and excluded terminally differentiated effector memory CD45RA+ cells. The donor population consisted of healthy HIV-negative adults with no recent acute infections or vaccinations. Donors comprised only Caucasian adults living in Nashville, Tennessee. Measured with immunoSEQ multiplex PCR; TCRdb has only the in-frame clones, and not every one. The sample contains 550,000 to 650,000 clones, about 96% of which appear only once. This sequence was found in a woman under 40 in good health. V and J are TRBV19 and TRBJ1-5; 7 bases fit TRBD1. Specimen: naive CD8+ T cells sorted from blood. CDR3 amino acids: CASSFQTGSANQPQHF. The CDR3 DNA is TGTGCCAGTAGTTTCCAGACAGGGTCGGCGAATCAGCCCCAGCATTTT.